These T cell receptor beta chains were read from a single sample in a study of CD8+ T cells in alopecia areata. Produced via immunoSEQ multiplex PCR; TCRdb's table is partial and in-frame only. The table lists about 64,000 clones, roughly 46% of them singletons. Sequencing used CD8+ T cells sorted from blood, obtained around week 37, from a patient treated with tofacitinib. The receptors shown here come from a human donor with alopecia areata. CDR3s include the opening cysteine and the closing phenylalanine or tryptophan. A D gene is named only where the DNA matches it firmly. Expanded clones get a size class; other rows say once, few or many, or leave the size out.

CDR3 length,D gene,J gene,clone size,V gene,CDR3 protein,CDR3 DNA
14,.,TRBJ2-7,few,TRBV9,CASSPRPIPYEQYF,TGTGCCAGCAGCCCGCGACCGATTCCATACGAGCAGTACTTC
14,TRBD2,TRBJ2-3,.,TRBV27,CASRGTSGLDTQYF,TGTGCCAGCAGGGGGACTAGCGGGCTAGATACGCAGTATTTT
12,.,TRBJ2-2,.,TRBV29-1,CSAPGYTGELFF,TGCAGCGCCCCAGGGTACACCGGGGAGCTGTTTTTT
13,.,TRBJ2-5,.,TRBV18,CASSPPDQETQYF,TGTGCCAGCTCACCACCAGACCAAGAGACCCAGTACTTC
15,TRBD2,TRBJ2-5,few,TRBV2,CASRRTSGRGETQYF,TGTGCCAGCAGGAGGACTAGCGGGAGAGGGGAGACCCAGTACTTC
16,TRBD1,TRBJ1-3,.,TRBV25-1,CASRAPPTGSGNTIYF,TGTGCCAGCAGGGCTCCCCCGACAGGGTCTGGAAACACCATATATTTT
14,TRBD1,TRBJ1-1,.,TRBV29-1,CSVWGTGLNTEAFF,TGCAGCGTTTGGGGGACAGGACTGAACACTGAAGCTTTCTTT
14,TRBD1,TRBJ2-7,.,TRBV25-1,CASSLGTGSNEQYF,TGTGCCAGCAGTTTAGGGACAGGGTCAAACGAGCAGTACTTC
16,TRBD1,TRBJ2-7,few,TRBV7-2,CASSLEGGGSSYEQYF,TGTGCCAGCAGCTTAGAAGGGGGCGGAAGCTCCTACGAGCAGTACTTC
15,.,TRBJ2-7,.,TRBV15,CATSRGMEGSYEQYF,TGTGCCACCAGCAGAGGGATGGAGGGGAGCTACGAGCAGTACTTC
15,TRBD1,TRBJ1-5,.,TRBV9,CASSVEGARAEPQHF,TGTGCCAGCAGCGTAGAGGGGGCGAGGGCTGAACCCCAGCATTTT
14,TRBD2,TRBJ2-7,.,TRBV29-1,CSVASSGTPYEQYF,TGCAGCGTCGCATCTAGCGGGACCCCCTACGAGCAGTACTTC
12,.,TRBJ2-7,few,TRBV6-5,CASRDPRGEQYF,TGTGCCAGCAGGGACCCCCGGGGCGAGCAGTACTTC
15,TRBD1,TRBJ1-2,.,TRBV29-1,CSVIWGQGSDYGYTF,TGCAGCGTTATATGGGGACAGGGATCGGACTATGGCTACACCTTC
14,TRBD1,TRBJ1-1,few,TRBV30,CAWSWGQGGTEAFF,TGTGCCTGGAGTTGGGGACAGGGCGGCACTGAAGCTTTCTTT
12,.,TRBJ2-1,.,TRBV29-1,CSVDSGRNEQFF,TGCAGCGTTGACTCGGGCCGAAATGAGCAGTTCTTC
12,.,TRBJ1-5,.,TRBV27,CASSQGAQPQHF,TGTGCCAGCAGTCAAGGGGCTCAGCCCCAGCATTTT
16,.,TRBJ2-3,.,TRBV9,CASSPQGNPSTDTQYF,TGTGCCAGCAGCCCGCAGGGGAATCCTAGCACAGATACGCAGTATTTT
15,TRBD2,TRBJ2-5,.,TRBV25-1,CASKTPVEGGETQYF,TGTGCCAGCAAAACCCCCGTGGAGGGAGGGGAGACCCAGTACTTC
13,.,TRBJ1-1,.,TRBV19,CASSRGGNTEAFF,TGTGCCAGTAGCCGAGGGGGGAACACTGAAGCTTTCTTT
18,TRBD1,TRBJ2-4,once,TRBV7-9,CASSSGRGTGTKKNIQYF,TGTGCCAGCAGCTCCGGTCGAGGGACAGGGACGAAGAAAAACATTCAGTACTTC
15,TRBD1,TRBJ2-7,few,TRBV6-1,CAIGTTGESGYEQYF,TGTGCCATCGGGACCACAGGGGAAAGTGGCTACGAGCAGTACTTC
12,.,TRBJ1-2,.,TRBV7-2,CASSLGNYGYTF,TGTGCCAGCAGCTTAGGGAACTATGGCTACACCTTC
12,.,TRBJ2-1,.,TRBV6-5,CASSQTSNEQFF,TGTGCCAGCAGCCAAACTAGCAATGAGCAGTTCTTC
15,TRBD2,TRBJ2-1,few,TRBV4-1,CASSLSGLASNEQFF,TGCGCCAGCAGCCTATCGGGACTAGCGTCCAATGAGCAGTTCTTC
14,.,TRBJ2-7,few,TRBV16,CASSPPGAAYEQYF,TGTGCCAGCAGCCCCCCCGGGGCAGCCTACGAGCAGTACTTC
13,.,TRBJ2-7,once,TRBV11-3,CASSLVETGEQYF,TGTGCCAGCAGCTTAGTGGAGACGGGGGAGCAGTACTTC
13,.,TRBJ2-5,.,TRBV11-1,CASSSRGWETQYF,TGTGCCAGCAGCTCTAGGGGTTGGGAGACCCAGTACTTC
13,.,TRBJ1-1,.,TRBV4-1,CASSQEGEAVAFF,TGCGCCAGCAGCCAAGAGGGGGAGGCTGTTGCTTTCTTT
13,.,TRBJ2-7,.,TRBV29-1,CSVKTVNSYEQYF,TGCAGCGTTAAGACCGTTAACTCCTACGAGCAGTACTTC
12,.,TRBJ2-7,.,TRBV27,CASTGDLDEQYF,TGTGCCAGCACAGGGGACTTAGACGAGCAGTACTTC
14,TRBD2,TRBJ2-1,.,TRBV14,CASSRTSGKEGGFF,TGTGCCAGCAGCCGGACTAGCGGGAAAGAGGGTGGGTTCTTC
13,.,TRBJ1-2,.,TRBV29-1,CSVDNRRNYGYTF,TGCAGCGTTGATAACAGGAGAAACTATGGCTACACCTTC
15,TRBD2,TRBJ2-1,few,TRBV28,CASSLWGAGVNEQFF,TGTGCCAGCAGTTTATGGGGAGCGGGAGTAAATGAGCAGTTCTTC
14,.,TRBJ2-5,.,TRBV30,CAWSVMAGIETQYF,TGTGCCTGGAGTGTAATGGCGGGAATTGAGACCCAGTACTTC
14,TRBD2,TRBJ2-7,few,TRBV4-1,CASSPQRDGYEQYF,TGCGCCAGCAGCCCCCAGCGGGACGGCTACGAGCAGTACTTC
14,.,TRBJ2-1,few,TRBV19,CASSSFRAGDEQFF,TGTGCCAGTAGTTCCTTTCGCGCGGGTGATGAGCAGTTCTTC
15,TRBD2,TRBJ2-1,.,TRBV7-8,CASSPTSGWYNEQFF,TGTGCCAGCAGCCCGACTAGCGGGTGGTACAATGAGCAGTTCTTC
11,.,TRBJ1-1,.,TRBV29-1,CSVAGSTEAFF,TGCAGCGTTGCGGGGAGCACTGAAGCTTTCTTT
14,.,TRBJ1-5,.,TRBV4-1,CASSQQDSNQPQHF,TGCGCCAGCAGCCAACAGGATAGCAATCAGCCCCAGCATTTT
15,.,TRBJ2-5,.,TRBV9,CASSVGAAGQETQYF,TGTGCCAGCAGCGTAGGGGCCGCTGGCCAAGAGACCCAGTACTTC
15,TRBD2,TRBJ2-1,once,TRBV14,CASSHQRDPYNEQFF,TGTGCCAGCAGCCACCAGCGGGACCCCTACAATGAGCAGTTCTTC
14,.,TRBJ2-1,.,TRBV6-1,CASSDSRDLVTKFF,TGTGCCAGCAGTGACTCAAGAGACCTAGTAACCAAGTTCTTC
11,.,TRBJ2-1,.,TRBV25-1,CASSYGNEQFF,TGTGCCAGCAGTTACGGGAATGAGCAGTTCTTC
15,TRBD1,TRBJ2-1,.,TRBV11-1,CASSPSGTAYNEQFF,TGTGCCAGCAGTCCTTCAGGGACAGCTTACAATGAGCAGTTCTTC
16,TRBD1,TRBJ2-7,.,TRBV4-1,CASSQISAGGTYEQYF,TGCGCCAGCAGCCAAATCTCGGCAGGGGGCACCTACGAGCAGTACTTC
13,.,TRBJ1-1,.,TRBV27,CASSAFQGTEAFF,TGTGCCAGCAGTGCGTTTCAGGGGACTGAAGCTTTCTTT
13,TRBD1,TRBJ2-1,.,TRBV30,CAWSTGGYNEQFF,TGTGCCTGGTCCACAGGGGGCTACAATGAGCAGTTCTTC
11,.,TRBJ1-1,.,TRBV30,CAWKVSTEAFF,TGTGCCTGGAAGGTGAGCACTGAAGCTTTCTTT
14,.,TRBJ1-5,few,TRBV28,CASRRRISNQPQHF,TGTGCCAGCAGGCGACGGATTAGCAATCAGCCCCAGCATTTT
14,TRBD1,TRBJ2-1,few,TRBV29-1,CSGLTGTANNEQFF,TGCAGCGGCCTTACCGGGACAGCTAACAATGAGCAGTTCTTC
15,TRBD1,TRBJ2-7,few,TRBV27,CASSFTANRGYEQYF,TGTGCCAGCAGTTTCACGGCAAACAGGGGTTACGAGCAGTACTTC
15,.,TRBJ1-2,.,TRBV4-1,CASSSMPPGHDGYTF,TGCGCCAGCAGCTCAATGCCCCCGGGCCATGACGGCTACACCTTC
14,.,TRBJ2-7,.,TRBV7-3,CASSPGVGSYEQYF,TGTGCCAGCAGCCCCGGGGTGGGCTCCTACGAGCAGTACTTC
16,.,TRBJ1-1,few,TRBV19,CAHRASGVGLATEAFF,TGTGCCCACCGCGCGTCAGGGGTGGGCCTGGCCACTGAAGCTTTCTTT
14,TRBD1,TRBJ2-7,few,TRBV7-8,CASSLGQGAYEQYF,TGTGCCAGCAGCTTAGGACAGGGGGCTTACGAGCAGTACTTC
14,TRBD1,TRBJ2-5,few,TRBV7-2,CASSFGDSQETQYF,TGTGCCAGCAGCTTCGGGGACAGCCAAGAGACCCAGTACTTC
13,TRBD2,TRBJ2-1,.,TRBV30,CALDSGRVGEQFF,TGTGCCTTGGATAGCGGGAGAGTCGGCGAGCAGTTCTTC
12,.,TRBJ1-2,.,TRBV11-2,CASSLGTVGYTF,TGTGCCAGCAGCTTAGGGACGGTTGGCTACACCTTC